Each of the 24 T cell receptor beta chains below was sequenced from the same sample in a study of cytomegalovirus exposure and HLA in healthy donors. The PCR was carried out with 60 Vbeta primers and 13 Jbeta primers. Generated by immunoSEQ multiplex PCR, the TCRdb table keeps only in-frame clones and is missing some. The sample totals about 53,000 clones. The sequenced sample consisted of PBMCs. The source is a young man in good health and CMV-seropositive.

The chain combines TRBV28 with TRBJ2-7, with D tentatively TRBD1 (6 bases). CDR1 is MDHEN and CDR2 is SYDVKM in the germline V gene. The CDR3 length is 15 residues. V was shortened by 1 base and J by 3 bases, with 13 bases between the two germline ends. The CDR3 coding sequence is TGTGCCAGCAGTTTATACGCAGGGGTCAGCTACGAGCAGTACTTC. It encodes CASSLYAGVSYEQYF.

The rearrangement links TRBV6-5 to TRBJ2-1, with a possible D match to TRBD1 (6 bases). Germline V gene sequence: CDR1 MNHEY, CDR2 SVGAGI. CDR3 size: 12 residues. V gave up 5 bases and J gave up 12 bases, with 14 bases separating them. The CDR3 sequence is CASSDRDIGQFF. CDR3 DNA: TGTGCCAGCAGTGACCGGGACATCGGGCAGTTCTTC.

This rearrangement joins TRBV9 to TRBJ2-1; 8 bases fit TRBD1. This CDR3 region has 15 residues. V lost 4 bases to trimming and J lost 7 bases; unmatched junction nucleotides: 10. Germline CDR1 and CDR2: SGDLS and YYNGEE. The CDR3, as DNA: TGTGCCAGCAGCAAACAGACAGGGGAATGGAATGAGCAGTTCTTC. Translated, it gives CASSKQTGEWNEQFF.

The chain has TRBV6-5 and TRBJ2-4; maybe TRBD2 (7 bases). Germline assignment: CDR1 MNHEY and CDR2 SVGAGI. The length of the CDR3 is 14 residues. Trimming took 8 bases from V and 6 from J, leaving 17 bases between them. CDR3 nucleotide sequence: TGTGCCAGCTCACCCCGCGGGGGCGGAAACATTCAGTACTTC. Its protein product is CASSPRGGGNIQYF.

The genes are TRBV27 and TRBJ2-7; 11 nucleotides match TRBD2. V was clipped by 3 bases and J by 1 base; unmatched bases: 5. The CDR3 runs to 16 residues. Germline V gene sequence: CDR1 MNHEY, CDR2 SMNVEV (reference sequence). The CDR3 region is CASSFKGTSGSYEQYF. The CDR3 nucleotides read TGTGCCAGCAGTTTTAAAGGGACTAGCGGTTCCTACGAGCAGTACTTC.

As regards this clone: Other DNA sequences from this sample encode an identical CDR3 as well. The chain couples TRBV4-1 to TRBJ2-2, with 7 nucleotides matching TRBD2. Germline CDR1 and CDR2: MGHRA and YSYEKL. The CDR3 has 16 amino acids. V shed 0 bases, J shed 3 bases, and the junction held 4 bases outside the gene matches. CDR3 nucleotides: TGCGCCAGCAGCCAAGAGGAGGGAGGGGACACCGGGGAGCTGTTTTTT. It yields the protein CASSQEEGGDTGELFF.

The gene calls are TRBV29-1 and TRBJ2-2; no reliable D call. Germline lookup yields CDR1 SQVTM and CDR2 ANQGSEA. The germline V and J ends were trimmed by 7 bases and 7 bases, with 7 bases remaining between them. This CDR3 is 10 amino acids long. The CDR3 coding sequence is TGCAGCGCCCTAATCGGGGAGCTGTTTTTT. It is translated as CSALIGELFF.

The chain is built from TRBV5-1 and TRBJ2-5; the match to TRBD1 covers 10 bases. The J call could be wrong; TRBJ2-7 is a better fit for the DNA end. This CDR3 is built from 14 residues. CDR1 and CDR2 (germline): SGHRS, YFSETQ. For the CDR3, the DNA is TGCGCCAGCAGCTTGGGGACAGGGGGAGGCGAGCAGTACTTC. Protein sequence: CASSLGTGGGEQYF.

This chain connects TRBV7-8 to TRBJ2-3; D is perhaps TRBD1 (6 bases). The V gene lost 5 bases and the J gene lost 6 bases, with 15 bases spanning the gap. CDR1 is SGHVS, CDR2 FQNEAQ, per germline. The CDR3 is made up of 14 amino acids. This CDR3 is CASSPTGQGDTQYF. The CDR3 DNA reads TGTGCCAGCAGCCCAACAGGGCAGGGGGATACGCAGTATTTT. Looking up the rest from reference TRBV7-8 and TRBJ2-3 gives the full variable domain: GAGVSQSPRYKVAKRGQDVALRCDPISGHVSLFWYQQALGQGPEFLTYFQNEAQLDKSGLPSDRFFAERPEGSVSTLKIQRTQQEDSAVYLCASSPTGQGDTQYFGPGTRLTVL.

V gene TRBV10-1 combines with J gene TRBJ2-5; 11 bases match TRBD1. The DNA end is a closer match to TRBJ2-7, so the J assignment may be wrong. The CDR3 runs to 14 residues. Germline assignment: CDR1 WNHNN and CDR2 SYGVQD (reference sequence). The CDR3 sequence: CASSESGQGDEQYF. The CDR3 DNA reads TGCGCCAGCAGTGAGTCGGGACAGGGGGACGAGCAGTACTTC.

The chain uses TRBV7-9 and TRBJ2-6, with 10 bases that match TRBD1. The CDR3 runs 18 residues. CDR1 and CDR2 (germline): SEHNR, FQNEAQ (reference sequence). V was clipped by 5 bases and J by 1 base; unmatched bases: 8. CDR3 coding DNA: TGTGCCAGCAGCCTTCGACAGGGGGCTTATTCTGGGGCCAACGTCCTGACTTTC. It yields the protein CASSLRQGAYSGANVLTF.

The chain employs TRBV29-1 and TRBJ1-2; 7 bases line up with TRBD1. V shed 2 bases and J 5 bases; nucleotides not matched to a gene: 5. Germline CDR1 is SQVTM and CDR2 is ANQGSEA. The length of the CDR3 is 13 residues. CDR3 sequence: CSVESGQLYGYTF. As DNA, the CDR3 is TGCAGCGTTGAATCGGGACAGCTGTATGGCTACACCTTC.

This chain connects TRBV11-1 to TRBJ2-1, with D tentatively TRBD2 (6 bases). Germline V gene data show CDR1 as SGHAT and CDR2 as FQDESV (reference sequence). CDR3 length equals 15 residues. Trimming pared 4 bases from V and 6 bases from J, leaving 16 bases between. The DNA of the CDR3 is TGTGCCAGCAGCTCCCCCGACGGGAGTTTCAATGAGCAGTTCTTC. Protein product: CASSSPDGSFNEQFF.

V usage is TRBV12-5 and J usage is TRBJ2-2; D is unresolved. This CDR3 is built from 13 residues. The V end was cut by 1 base, the J end by 5 bases, with 5 bases between. CDR1 LGHNT and CDR2 FRNRAP come from the germline V gene. The CDR3, as DNA: TGTGCTAGTGGTTTGGACGGGACCGGGGAGCTGTTTTTT. This translates into CASGLDGTGELFF. The variable domain in full, with the rest retrieved from reference TRBV12-5 and TRBJ2-2, is DARVTQTPRHKVTEMGQEVTMRCQPILGHNTVFWYRQTMMQGLELLAYFRNRAPLDDSGMPKDRFSAEMPDATLATLKIQPSEPRDSAVYFCASGLDGTGELFFGEGSRLTVL.

The chain is built from TRBV19 and TRBJ1-5; no firm D call. Germline loops: CDR1 LNHDA, CDR2 SQIVND (reference sequence). CDR3 length: 14 residues. V was pared by 7 bases and J by 5 bases, with 15 bases between. CDR3 in DNA: TGTGCCAGTAATTCCGGGGTCGGGGATCAGCCCCAGCATTTT. It encodes CASNSGVGDQPQHF.

Notes on this clone: The junction differs from germline at one of its ends, possibly a read error. V gene TRBV5-1 combines with J gene TRBJ2-5; 8 positions agree with TRBD2. The CDR3 has 15 amino acids. Germline loops: CDR1 SGHRS, CDR2 YFSETQ. CDR3 sequence (DNA): TGCACCAGCAGCCACGGGACCCGGGGGGGAGAGACCCAGTACTTC. It is translated as CTSSHGTRGGETQYF.

The chain carries TRBV27 and TRBJ2-1, with 9 bases that match TRBD1. CDR1 is MNHEY, CDR2 SMNVEV, per germline (reference sequence). The length of the CDR3 is 13 residues. V lost 6 bases to trimming and J lost 8 bases; unmatched junction nucleotides: 5. The CDR3 loop reads CASRGQGWDEQFF. The CDR3 bases are TGTGCCAGCAGGGGACAGGGATGGGATGAGCAGTTCTTC.

V and J are TRBV30 and TRBJ1-4, with D possibly matching TRBD1 (5 bases). Trimming shortened V by 3 bases and J by 6 bases, and 14 bases separated the two germline ends. CDR1 GTSNPN and CDR2 SVGIG come from the germline V gene (reference sequence). This CDR3 region has 14 residues. DNA for the CDR3: TGTGCCTGGAGCCCCGGGGGATTGGATGAAAAACTGTTTTTT. Its translation: CAWSPGGLDEKLFF.

V is TRBV30 and J is TRBJ2-2; D gene uncertain. The V and J ends lost 3 bases and 4 bases respectively, with 9 bases between them. The CDR3 spans 13 residues. Looked up from germline, CDR1 is GTSNPN and CDR2 is SVGIG (reference sequence). The CDR3 coding sequence is TGTGCCTGGAGACCAACGCGCACCGGGGAGCTGTTTTTT. It yields the protein CAWRPTRTGELFF.

The CDR3 spells CASSYRRTGLLSELFF. The CDR3 nucleotides are TGTGCCAGCAGTTACCGACGGACAGGTCTTCTGTCTGAACTGTTTTTT. The chain employs TRBV6-5 and TRBJ1-4; TRBD1 agrees at 7 bases. CDR1 MNHEY and CDR2 SVGAGI come from the germline V gene. Trimming took 2 bases from V and 12 from J; bases not matched to a gene: 15. The CDR3 is made up of 16 amino acids.

This rearrangement joins TRBV28 to TRBJ1-1; no clear D. Germline V gives CDR1 MDHEN, CDR2 SYDVKM. The V end was cut by 6 bases, the J end by 0 bases, with 5 bases between. The CDR3 has 12 amino acids. CDR3 amino acids: CASRLVNTEAFF. DNA for the CDR3: TGTGCCAGCAGACTCGTGAACACTGAAGCTTTCTTT.

This chain joins TRBV9 and TRBJ2-1, with TRBD2 identical over 9 bases. Trimming removed 0 bases from V and 8 bases from J; junction bases left unmatched: 9. Germline V gives CDR1 SGDLS, CDR2 YYNGEE. This CDR3 region has 16 residues. The CDR3 region has the DNA TGTGCCAGCAGCGTAGAGGGGGCGGGAGGGCGGCATGAGCAGTTCTTC. Amino acid sequence: CASSVEGAGGRHEQFF.

The V call is TRBV10-1, the J call TRBJ2-1, with a tentative D call TRBD1 (5 bases). The CDR3 sequence is 15 residues long. V lost 3 bases to trimming and J lost 1 base, with 10 bases between them. Germline V gene lookup returns CDR1 WNHNN and CDR2 SYGVQD (reference sequence). The CDR3 DNA follows: TGCGCCAGCAGTGACCGGACACCATCCTACAATGAGCAGTTCTTC. This codes for CASSDRTPSYNEQFF.

V usage is TRBV10-3 and J usage is TRBJ2-2, with 9 bases fitting TRBD2. Germline V gene data show CDR1 as ENHRY and CDR2 as SYGVKD. The junction had 3 bases not matched to a gene; V was cut back by 4 bases and J by 3 bases. The CDR3 length is 15 residues. CDR3 bases: TGTGCCATCAGTGTTCAGCGGGAGGACACCGGGGAGCTGTTTTTT. This codes for CAISVQREDTGELFF.